This TCR beta chain derives from a study of cytomegalovirus exposure and HLA in healthy donors. This clone was seen more than once but under ten times. Profiling relied on immunoSEQ multiplex PCR, and the TCRdb table lists in-frame clones only, not all of them. The repertoire includes some 98,000 clones, roughly nine tenths of them detected once, and less than 7.5% sits in the top ten. The CDR3 loop spans 15 amino acids. Germline values: CDR1 SGHTA, CDR2 FQGTGA. Trimming shortened V by 4 bases and J by 3 bases, and 16 bases separated the two germline ends. The origin of this receptor is a man aged 18 to 30 in good health and CMV-seropositive. Sample: PBMCs. The V and J genes are TRBV7-3 and TRBJ2-7; maybe TRBD1 (6 bases). The CDR3 nucleotides are TGTGCCAGCAGCTGGGCGCCGGACAGTAACTACGAGCAGTACTTC. Translation gives CASSWAPDSNYEQYF.